One and the same sample provided the 4 T cell receptor beta chains below, sequenced in a study of cytomegalovirus exposure and HLA in healthy donors. This PCR relied on a set of 60 Vbeta primers and 13 Jbeta primers. Only in-frame clones appear in the TCRdb table, and some are missing; sequencing was by immunoSEQ multiplex PCR. Among roughly 190,000 clones listed, about 9.4% were seen once. Specimen: PBMCs. The receptors were sampled from a young woman in good health and CMV-seropositive.

The sample holds a few counts of this clone. This rearrangement joins TRBV5-6 to TRBJ1-1; no reliable D call. Trimming removed 2 bases at V and 0 bases at J, with 11 bases between. CDR3 length equals 15 residues. Germline loops: CDR1 SGHDT, CDR2 YYEEEE. The CDR3 DNA is TGTGCCAGCAGCTTACAGCCGAACATGAACACTGAAGCTTTCTTT. Translating it yields CASSLQPNMNTEAFF.

V is TRBV5-4 and J is TRBJ2-3; D gene unclear. CDR3 length: 15 amino acids. V dropped 0 bases and J dropped 4 bases, with 12 bases sitting between them. The germline gives CDR1 SGHNT, CDR2 YYREEE (reference sequence). This CDR3 is CASSLGASRADTQYF. In nucleotides, the CDR3 is TGTGCCAGCAGCTTGGGGGCTTCACGCGCAGATACGCAGTATTTT.

The table lists this clone with a few counts. This rearrangement joins TRBV2 to TRBJ2-3; D remains unclear. The germline V and J ends were trimmed by 3 bases and 4 bases, with 11 bases remaining between them. Germline V gene sequence: CDR1 SNHLY, CDR2 FYNNEI. The CDR3 runs to 14 residues. The CDR3 protein is CASSEKPLADTQYF. The CDR3 bases are TGTGCCAGCAGTGAGAAGCCTTTGGCAGATACGCAGTATTTT. Filled out from reference TRBV2 and TRBJ2-3, the complete variable domain reads EPEVTQTPSHQVTQMGQEVILRCVPISNHLYFYWYRQILGQKVEFLVSFYNNEISEKSEIFDDQFSVERPDGSNFTLKIRSTKLEDSAMYFCASSEKPLADTQYFGPGTRLTVL.

V and J are TRBV15 and TRBJ2-2; TRBD1 aligns across 8 bases. Germline V gene data show CDR1 as LNHNV and CDR2 as YYDKDF (reference sequence). Trimming removed 5 bases from V and 1 base from J; junction bases left unmatched: 6. This CDR3 comprises 16 residues. CDR3 bases: TGTGCCACCAGCTATACAGGGGGTCTGAACACCGGGGAGCTGTTTTTT. It encodes CATSYTGGLNTGELFF.